This T cell receptor (beta chain) was sequenced in a study of breast tumors, draining lymph nodes, adjacent tissues. Broader study findings: Findings are consistent with lymph node origin and intratumoral expansion of most tumor T cells. Compared with lymph nodes, tumors were less diverse; compared with nontumor tissue, more. Luminal-like breast cancer showed significantly greater tumor-nontumor repertoire similarity than basal-like breast cancer did.

One entry per CDR3 protein, called by TCRdb with MiXCR from the multiplex PCR reads. Of approximately 230,000 distinct CDR3 sequences in the sample, approximately 36% were seen once. This CDR3 region has 12 residues. V lost 4 bases to trimming and J lost 7 bases, with 14 bases between them. Per germline, CDR1 SQVTM and CDR2 ANQGSEA. Samples came from axillary lymph nodes draining the breast cancer. This clonotype was seen at least ten times. Its antigen is undetermined. This TCR came from a female donor with breast cancer. Some clones in this sample may be carry-over from other donors' samples. V gene TRBV29-1 combines with J gene TRBJ2-7; unclear D gene. Sequenced: axillary lymph node tissue. The CDR3 sequence is CSVVGFMKEQYF. The CDR3 DNA follows: TGCAGCGTTGTAGGTTTCATGAAGGAGCAGTACTTC.